The 10 T cell receptor beta chains below all came from one sample that was sequenced in a study of T cells in Graves' hyperthyroidism and ophthalmopathy. Amplification targeted TCR beta CDR3 regions from RNA transcripts. Primed by the HTBI set, a first-round RT-PCR was run on the TCR CDR3. Via MiXCR, TCRdb re-called the multiplex PCR reads, giving one row per CDR3 protein. The sample includes 650,000 to 700,000 distinct CDR3 sequences, around 15% seen only once; the top ten take 15% to 19%. The sample consisted of blood. These receptors were taken from a man aged 45-65 years with Graves' hyperthyroidism.

The CDR3 nucleotides read TGTGCCAGTACGACTAGCTCCTACAATGAGCAGTTCTTC. As protein: CASTTSSYNEQFF. This chain connects TRBV7-9 to TRBJ2-1; D perhaps matches TRBD2 (6 bases). The germline CDR1 and CDR2 sequences are SEHNR and FQNEAQ (reference sequence). V dropped 9 bases and J dropped 0 bases, with 9 bases sitting between them. The CDR3 totals 13 residues.

This clonotype was seen once. V is TRBV4-1 and J is TRBJ2-7, with TRBD1 as a possible D gene (5 bases). The germline V and J ends were trimmed by 1 base and 0 bases, with 10 bases remaining between them. Looked up from germline, CDR1 is MGHRA and CDR2 is YSYEKL. This CDR3 region has 15 residues. CDR3 residues: CASSQAQGSSYEQYF. Here the CDR3 DNA reads TGCGCCAGCAGCCAAGCTCAGGGCAGCTCCTACGAGCAGTACTTC.

V and J are TRBV19 and TRBJ1-5; TRBD1 agrees at 8 bases. V was pared by 6 bases and J by 2 bases, with 6 bases of the junction left unmatched. Germline V gene sequence: CDR1 LNHDA, CDR2 SQIVND (reference sequence). The CDR3 contains 15 residues. CDR3 DNA sequence: TGTGCCAGTAGCGGGTGGGGACAGGGCAATCAGCCCCAGCATTTT. It codes for CASSGWGQGNQPQHF.

In this sample, this clonotype turned up many times. The rearrangement uses TRBV28 and TRBJ2-2, with 10 bases identical to TRBD2. The germline V gene encodes CDR1 MDHEN and CDR2 SYDVKM. Losses at the gene ends were 6 bases for V and 4 bases for J; bases not matched to a gene: 8. This CDR3 is 16 amino acids long. DNA of the CDR3: TGTGCCAGCAGAAGCGGGAGGGCCGGTATCACCGGGGAGCTGTTTTTT. Residues: CASRSGRAGITGELFF. Drawing the rest from reference TRBV28 and TRBJ2-2, the complete variable domain is DVKVTQSSRYLVKRTGEKVFLECVQDMDHENMFWYRQDPGLGLRLIYFSYDVKMKEKGDIPEGYSVSREKKERFSLILESASTNQTSMYLCASRSGRAGITGELFFGEGSRLTVL.

This clonotype appeared many times. The rearrangement joins TRBV28 to TRBJ2-5, with D perhaps TRBD1 or TRBD2 (5 bases each). CDR3 length: 14 amino acids. Germline V lookup: CDR1 MDHEN, CDR2 SYDVKM. V was shortened by 6 bases and J by 3 bases, with 14 bases between the two germline ends. The CDR3 here is CASRGVATEETQYF. The CDR3 DNA reads as TGTGCCAGCAGGGGGGTGGCGACGGAAGAGACCCAGTACTTC.

The V and J genes are TRBV7-9 and TRBJ2-1; perhaps TRBD2 as D (5 bases). The CDR3 runs 13 residues. Per the germline V gene, CDR1 is SEHNR and CDR2 is FQNEAQ (reference sequence). The ends were cut back, 3 bases at V and 6 bases at J, with 9 bases in the middle. Written as DNA, the CDR3 is TGTGCCAGCAGCTTGGAGGACCGCAATGAGCAGTTCTTC. Its protein is CASSLEDRNEQFF.

This clonotype was detected a few times. This chain links TRBV3-1 with TRBJ2-7; 7 bases match TRBD1. Unmatched junction bases numbered 5, after V lost 0 bases and J lost 6 bases. The CDR3 contains 14 residues. Germline CDR1 is LGHDT and CDR2 is YNNKEL (reference sequence). DNA for the CDR3: TGTGCCAGCAGCCAAGAAGGAACAGGGGCCGAGCAGTACTTC. This gives the protein CASSQEGTGAEQYF.

This clonotype was seen ten or more times. The chain has TRBV20-1 and TRBJ2-7; D is perhaps TRBD1 (5 bases). Between the trimmed V and J ends, which lost 5 bases and 0 bases, there was a span of 14 bases. The V gene's germline CDR1 is DFQATT and CDR2 SNEGSKA (reference sequence). The CDR3 is 14 amino acids. CDR3 sequence: CSARGRQSSYEQYF. The CDR3, as DNA: TGCAGTGCTCGAGGCCGACAGAGCTCCTACGAGCAGTACTTC.

DNA for the CDR3: TGTGCCAGCAGTGAAGCACTAGCGGGAGGTGGCACCGGGGAGCTGTTTTTT. This codes for CASSEALAGGGTGELFF. The V and J genes are TRBV6-1 and TRBJ2-2, with 12 bases fitting TRBD2. CDR3 length: 17 amino acids. Germline loops: CDR1 MNHNS, CDR2 SASEGT. J gave up 4 bases and V 0 bases, and 3 bases lay outside the gene matches.

This chain joins TRBV12-3 or TRBV12-4 and TRBJ1-3; D gene uncertain. CDR3 size: 14 residues. V gave up 5 bases and J gave up 2 bases, with 10 bases separating them. DNA of the CDR3: TGTGCCAGCAGTGTAGAGACGACTGGAAACACCATATATTTT. Protein product: CASSVETTGNTIYF.